This passage covers 15 T cell receptor beta chains from one sample sequenced in a study of blood T cell repertoires in COVID-19. The data were produced by immunoSEQ multiplex PCR, yet TCRdb's version contains in-frame clones alone and is incomplete. This sample carries more than 30,000 clones, 90% of them seen once, and the ten largest clones take 1.5% to 1.8%. Sequencing used peripheral blood. These receptor sequences come from a man in his 60s with active COVID-19.

The chain joins TRBV24-1 to TRBJ1-2, with 8 bases aligning to TRBD1. Trimming at V came to 4 bases and at J to 4 bases, leaving 1 base not matched to a gene. The CDR3 spans 13 residues. Germline V CDR1 and CDR2: KGHDR, SFDVKD. Here the CDR3 DNA reads TGTGCCACCAGTGAAACAGGGGGCTATGGCTACACCTTC. As protein: CATSETGGYGYTF.

Only a few counts were recorded for this clone. The rearrangement uses TRBV28 and TRBJ1-2; D perhaps matches TRBD1 (5 bases). Germline lookup yields CDR1 MDHEN and CDR2 SYDVKM. CDR3 length: 14 residues. The ends were cut back, 10 bases at V and 6 bases at J, with 21 bases in the middle. The CDR3 nucleotides read TGTGCCAACAAGGCGCTCGGGGGTAAGGATGGCTACACCTTC. Its protein is CANKALGGKDGYTF.

Written as DNA, the CDR3 is TGCGCCAGCAGCCAAGGGGGACTAGCGGGGGGCCTCCTCTCCTACGAGCAGTACTTC. It specifies CASSQGGLAGGLLSYEQYF. The rearrangement uses TRBV4-1 and TRBJ2-7; 15 bases are a match to TRBD2. V gave up 1 base and J gave up 0 bases; unmatched junction bases: 7. Looked up from germline, CDR1 is MGHRA and CDR2 is YSYEKL. This CDR3 has 19 amino acids.

The V and J genes are TRBV16 and TRBJ2-1, with D possibly TRBD1 on 5 matching bases. The V and J ends lost 0 bases and 8 bases respectively, with 11 bases between them. The CDR3 sequence is 14 residues long. CDR1 is KGHSY and CDR2 is FQNENV in the germline V gene. In DNA, the CDR3 is TGTGCCAGCAGCCAATCCCCCAGGGCCCATGAGCAGTTCTTC. Protein sequence: CASSQSPRAHEQFF.

The rearrangement uses TRBV5-1 and TRBJ2-7, with 7 bases fitting TRBD1. The CDR3 has 15 residues. Germline lookup yields CDR1 SGHRS and CDR2 YFSETQ. J was trimmed by 7 bases and V by 7 bases; bases with no gene match: 17. The CDR3: CASRPLGQWALEQYF. For the CDR3, the DNA is TGCGCCAGCCGCCCCTTGGGACAGTGGGCTCTGGAGCAGTACTTC. The entire variable domain, with the rest obtained from reference TRBV5-1 and TRBJ2-7, is as follows: KAGVTQTPRYLIKTRGQQVTLSCSPISGHRSVSWYQQTPGQGLQFLFEYFSETQRNKGNFPGRFSGRQFSNSRSEMNVSTLELGDSALYLCASRPLGQWALEQYFGPGTRLTVT.

In nucleotides, the CDR3 is TGTGCCAGTAGCCCCACGGACAGGTTTGAAAAACTGTTTTTT. Amino acids: CASSPTDRFEKLFF. This chain joins TRBV19 and TRBJ1-4; TRBD1 aligns across 7 bases. Per germline, CDR1 LNHDA and CDR2 SQIVND (reference sequence). V trimming: 6 bases; J trimming: 7 bases; junction bases outside the gene matches: 8. The length of the CDR3 is 14 residues.

The chain links TRBV19 to TRBJ2-2; TRBD2 agrees at 11 bases. The length of the CDR3 is 20 residues. Germline loops: CDR1 LNHDA, CDR2 SQIVND (reference sequence). J gave up 0 bases and V 4 bases, and 13 bases lay outside the gene matches. The CDR3 nucleotides are TGTGCCAGTAGTACCGTGCCCTCTAGCGGGGGGCCTTCGAACACCGGGGAGCTGTTTTTT. It encodes CASSTVPSSGGPSNTGELFF.

In this sample, this clone turned up a few times. The V gene is TRBV10-3, the J gene TRBJ1-4, with no clear D. Per the germline V gene, CDR1 is ENHRY and CDR2 is SYGVKD. Trimming shortened V by 2 bases and J by 11 bases, and 15 bases separated the two germline ends. This CDR3 comprises 14 residues. DNA of the CDR3: TGTGCCATCAGTGAGCCAAGAGGCGGTGGGAAACTGTTTTTT. This codes for CAISEPRGGGKLFF.

This chain links TRBV27 with TRBJ2-3; possibly TRBD1 for D (5 bases). Deletions cut 6 bases from V and 0 bases from J, with 16 bases between. CDR3 length equals 16 residues. The germline V gene has CDR1 MNHEY and CDR2 SMNVEV (reference sequence). The CDR3 is CASSFLGPTSTDTQYF. The CDR3 bases are TGTGCCAGCAGCTTTCTGGGGCCCACTAGCACAGATACGCAGTATTTT.

V gene TRBV7-9 combines with J gene TRBJ2-3; D call uncertain. This CDR3 spans 11 amino acids. The germline V gene encodes CDR1 SEHNR and CDR2 FQNEAQ (reference sequence). Trimming pared 5 bases from V and 5 bases from J, leaving 5 bases between. The CDR3 is CASSSVDTQYF. CDR3 sequence (DNA): TGTGCCAGCAGCAGCGTAGATACGCAGTATTTT.

The V gene is TRBV12-3 or TRBV12-4, the J gene TRBJ1-1, with a weak D call TRBD1 (6 bases). CDR3 length equals 13 residues. The V end lost 3 bases, the J end lost 10 bases, and 15 bases lay between the germline ends. DNA for the CDR3: TGTGCCAGCAGTTTGGGGGCGGATCGGAGAGCTTTCTTT. Its protein product is CASSLGADRRAFF.

J is TRBJ1-1 and V is TRBV6-5; D is perhaps TRBD1 (6 bases). Trimming cost V 6 bases and J 2 bases, with 16 bases left between them. The CDR3 contains 15 residues. Germline assignment: CDR1 MNHEY and CDR2 SVGAGI. CDR3 sequence reads: CASRPGTSLNTEAFF. CDR3 DNA: TGTGCCAGCAGACCCGGGACAAGCCTTAACACTGAAGCTTTCTTT.

The rearrangement joins TRBV28 to TRBJ2-7; maybe TRBD1 (6 bases). Germline CDR1 reads MDHEN; CDR2 reads SYDVKM. V lost 10 bases, J lost 3 bases, and 25 bases lay in between. There are 16 residues in the CDR3. The CDR3 spells CATRGDRGSSYYEQYF. CDR3 coding DNA: TGTGCCACCAGGGGTGATAGGGGGTCGTCCTACTACGAGCAGTACTTC.

The chain joins TRBV28 to TRBJ2-7; D is perhaps TRBD2 (6 bases). Per the germline V gene, CDR1 is MDHEN and CDR2 is SYDVKM. Trimming pared 11 bases from V and 5 bases from J, leaving 19 bases between. CDR3 length: 13 residues. CDR3 region: CARSPRGSNEQYF. CDR3 bases: TGTGCCCGTTCCCCACGGGGGTCGAACGAGCAGTACTTC.

This clone was detected only once. This chain uses TRBV7-9 with TRBJ2-1; 10 nucleotides align to TRBD2. With V trimmed by 4 bases and J by 5 bases, 11 bases remained unmatched. Germline V lookup: CDR1 SEHNR, CDR2 FQNEAQ (reference sequence). This CDR3 is built from 17 residues. CDR3 sequence: CASSSSGGASFHNEQFF. CDR3 sequence (DNA): TGTGCCAGCAGCTCCAGCGGGGGGGCCAGTTTCCACAATGAGCAGTTCTTC.